The next 32 T cell receptor beta chains were all read from a single sample in a study of cytomegalovirus exposure and HLA in healthy donors. The protocol was immunoSEQ multiplex PCR, while the TCRdb copy is restricted to in-frame clones and leaves out a portion. The table has approximately 150,000 clones, about 89% seen once; the top ten hold about 3%. The sample comprised PBMCs. The receptors here all came from a woman aged 18-35 years in good health and CMV-seropositive.

V usage is TRBV18 and J usage is TRBJ2-7; perhaps TRBD1 as D (6 bases). Germline loops: CDR1 KGHSH, CDR2 LQKENI. CDR3 size: 12 residues. Trimming stripped 2 bases from V and 4 bases from J, with 6 bases between. The CDR3 reads CASSPDRYEQYF. In nucleotides, the CDR3 is TGTGCCAGCTCACCAGACAGGTACGAGCAGTACTTC.

The gene calls are TRBV10-2 and TRBJ2-2; no clear D gene. Per germline, CDR1 WSHSY and CDR2 SAAADI. This CDR3 is 13 amino acids long. V lost 2 bases to trimming and J lost 6 bases, with 7 bases between them. The CDR3 coding sequence is TGCGCCAGCAGTGAGACCCTACCCGGGGAGCTGTTTTTT. Translation gives CASSETLPGELFF.

The V call is TRBV7-8, the J call TRBJ2-7; 9 bases line up with TRBD2. Germline CDR1 and CDR2: SGHVS and FQNEAQ. J lost 2 bases, V lost 1 base, and 3 bases had no gene match. The CDR3 is made up of 15 amino acids. The CDR3 DNA is TGTGCCAGCAGCTTAGAGCGGGGGGCCACCTACGAGCAGTACTTC. Amino acid sequence: CASSLERGATYEQYF.

The sample holds one count of this clone. The V and J genes are TRBV2 and TRBJ2-2; 7 nucleotides line up with TRBD1. Germline lookup yields CDR1 SNHLY and CDR2 FYNNEI. After removal of 6 bases from V and 0 bases from J, the junction contained 4 bases not matched to a gene. The CDR3 length is 15 residues. The CDR3 sequence is CASRGQQPNTGELFF. The DNA of the CDR3 is TGTGCCAGCAGGGGACAGCAACCGAACACCGGGGAGCTGTTTTTT.

This clone was recorded only once. The chain uses TRBV6-6 and TRBJ2-1; 12 nucleotides line up with TRBD2. Germline V lookup: CDR1 MNHNY, CDR2 SVGAGI (reference sequence). Losses at the gene ends were 6 bases for V and 4 bases for J; bases not matched to a gene: 7. CDR3 length: 16 amino acids. The CDR3 nucleotides are TGTGCCAGCAGCATGACTAGCGGGGGCACTTACAATGAGCAGTTCTTC. Translation: CASSMTSGGTYNEQFF.

This chain's CDR3 is CASSLRRQRESSGELFF. In nucleotides, the CDR3 is TGCGCCAGCAGCTTACGTCGGCAGCGGGAGTCGTCCGGGGAGCTGTTTTTT. V is TRBV5-1 and J is TRBJ2-2; 8 nucleotides match TRBD2. The CDR3 sequence is 17 residues long. Per the germline V gene, CDR1 is SGHRS and CDR2 is YFSETQ. Unmatched junction bases numbered 12, after V lost 2 bases and J lost 6 bases. Full variable domain (rest looked up from reference TRBV5-1 and TRBJ2-2): KAGVTQTPRYLIKTRGQQVTLSCSPISGHRSVSWYQQTPGQGLQFLFEYFSETQRNKGNFPGRFSGRQFSNSRSEMNVSTLELGDSALYLCASSLRRQRESSGELFFGEGSRLTVL.

The sample holds a few counts of this clone. The chain joins TRBV5-4 to TRBJ2-7; 8 bases are shared with TRBD1. The CDR3 extends over 14 amino acids. V trimming: 1 base; J trimming: 5 bases; junction bases outside the gene matches: 5. Per the germline V gene, CDR1 is SGHNT and CDR2 is YYREEE (reference sequence). CDR3 nucleotides: TGTGCCAGCAGCTTGTCTGGACAGGGCCACGAGCAGTACTTC. Residues: CASSLSGQGHEQYF. The variable domain in full, completed from reference TRBV5-4 and TRBJ2-7, reads ETGVTQSPTHLIKTRGQQVTLRCSSQSGHNTVSWYQQALGQGPQFIFQYYREEENGRGNFPPRFSGLQFPNYSSELNVNALELDDSALYLCASSLSGQGHEQYFGPGTRLTVT.

V and J are TRBV19 and TRBJ1-5; weak D call: TRBD1 (5 bases). The CDR3 has 16 amino acids. Trimming took off 5 bases at V and 1 base at J, with 15 bases between the two ends. Germline V lookup: CDR1 LNHDA, CDR2 SQIVND (reference sequence). The CDR3: CASSGRWGDSNQPQHF. The DNA for the CDR3 is TGTGCCAGTAGTGGCCGCTGGGGGGACAGCAATCAGCCCCAGCATTTT.

V and J are TRBV19 and TRBJ2-7; a possible D gene is TRBD1 (7 bases). Germline V gives CDR1 LNHDA, CDR2 SQIVND (reference sequence). The CDR3 totals 15 residues. Trimming took off 0 bases at V and 6 bases at J, with 15 bases between the two ends. In DNA, the CDR3 is TGTGCCAGTAGTATAGAAGGCAGGGGGGAAGGCGAGCAGTACTTC. It codes for CASSIEGRGEGEQYF.

The chain links TRBV27 to TRBJ2-7, with D hard to call. The ends were cut back, 5 bases at V and 2 bases at J, with 10 bases in the middle. Germline CDR1 reads MNHEY; CDR2 reads SMNVEV (reference sequence). The CDR3 contains 13 residues. The CDR3 nucleotides read TGTGCCAGCAGTGCGACACCCGCCTACGAGCAGTACTTC. Encoded protein: CASSATPAYEQYF.

The gene calls are TRBV7-8 and TRBJ1-3, with D possibly TRBD1 on 5 matching bases. Trimming took off 0 bases at V and 2 bases at J, with 8 bases between the two ends. This CDR3 contains 15 residues. Germline V gives CDR1 SGHVS, CDR2 FQNEAQ. CDR3 loop: CASSLAAGAGNTIYF. The CDR3 DNA sequence: TGTGCCAGCAGCTTAGCGGCGGGGGCTGGAAACACCATATATTTT.

This clone was detected only a few times. The CDR3 reads CASAAGGTGANVLTF. In nucleotides, the CDR3 is TGTGCCAGCGCCGCAGGGGGGACTGGGGCCAACGTCCTGACTTTC. The chain carries TRBV28 and TRBJ2-6; D possibly corresponds to TRBD1 (7 bases). The CDR3 spans 15 residues. The germline CDR1 and CDR2 sequences are MDHEN and SYDVKM. Trimming shortened V by 8 bases and J by 2 bases, and 13 bases separated the two germline ends.

The CDR3 loop reads CASSGGQGSYEQYF. The DNA for the CDR3 is TGTGCCAGTAGTGGGGGACAGGGATCCTACGAGCAGTACTTC. The rearrangement joins TRBV19 to TRBJ2-7; the match to TRBD1 covers 9 bases. CDR3 length: 14 amino acids. The germline V gene has CDR1 LNHDA and CDR2 SQIVND (reference sequence). After removal of 5 bases from V and 1 base from J, the junction contained 3 bases not matched to a gene.

This chain connects TRBV6-5 to TRBJ2-1, with 11 bases fitting TRBD1. The length of the CDR3 is 15 residues. Trimming took 4 bases from V and 9 from J; bases not matched to a gene: 8. Looked up from germline, CDR1 is MNHEY and CDR2 is SVGAGI. As DNA, the CDR3 is TGTGCCAGCAGTTTGGACAGGGGGCAAGTTAGTGAGCAGTTCTTC. It codes for CASSLDRGQVSEQFF.

The chain carries TRBV6-6 and TRBJ2-5; 11 bases align to TRBD2. CDR1 is MNHNY, CDR2 SVGAGI, per germline (reference sequence). This CDR3 contains 16 residues. After removal of 4 bases from V and 0 bases from J, the junction contained 4 bases not matched to a gene. The CDR3 here is CASSSLLAGDQETQYF. DNA of the CDR3: TGTGCCAGCAGTTCCTTACTAGCGGGGGACCAAGAGACCCAGTACTTC.

This chain uses TRBV6-1 with TRBJ1-3; 10 nucleotides match TRBD1. V lost 4 bases, J lost 7 bases, and 7 bases stayed unmatched. The CDR3 is 15 residues long. Germline lookup yields CDR1 MNHNS and CDR2 SASEGT. This chain's CDR3 is CASSGDRGPRNTIYF. The CDR3 DNA sequence: TGTGCCAGCAGTGGGGACAGGGGTCCGCGTAACACCATATATTTT.

This CDR3 is CASFEGVETQYF. In nucleotides, the CDR3 is TGCGCCTCCTTCGAGGGGGTGGAGACCCAGTACTTC. This chain joins TRBV29-1 and TRBJ2-5; perhaps TRBD1 as D (6 bases). The CDR3 runs 12 residues. Germline V gives CDR1 SQVTM, CDR2 ANQGSEA. Variable domain in full (rest from reference TRBV29-1 and TRBJ2-5): SAVISQKPSRDICQRGTSLTIQCQVDSQVTMMFWYRQQPGQSLTLIATANQGSEATYESGFVIDKFPISRPNLTFSTLTVSNMSPEDSSIYLCASFEGVETQYFGPGTRLLVL.

The V gene is TRBV19, the J gene TRBJ2-7, with D unclear. V lost 1 base, J lost 2 bases, and 9 bases lay in between. The germline CDR1 and CDR2 sequences are LNHDA and SQIVND (reference sequence). This CDR3 contains 14 residues. CDR3 in amino acids: CASSIGPGTYEQYF. Written as DNA, the CDR3 is TGTGCCAGTAGTATAGGTCCAGGTACCTACGAGCAGTACTTC.

The chain uses TRBV7-6 and TRBJ2-6, with D maybe TRBD1 (6 bases). The CDR3 contains 17 residues. The germline gives CDR1 SGHVS, CDR2 FNYEAQ. V lost 4 bases to trimming and J lost 2 bases, with 15 bases between them. CDR3 in amino acids: CASSSRGSWAGANVLTF. The CDR3 region has the DNA TGTGCCAGCAGCTCAAGGGGGAGCTGGGCTGGGGCCAACGTCCTGACTTTC.

V usage is TRBV30 and J usage is TRBJ2-7; 14 nucleotides line up with TRBD2. V was clipped by 2 bases and J by 2 bases; unmatched bases: 5. This CDR3 is 16 amino acids long. The germline gives CDR1 GTSNPN, CDR2 SVGIG (reference sequence). For the CDR3, the DNA is TGTGCCTGGAGTCGACTAGCGGGGGGGTCCACCTACGAGCAGTACTTC. As protein: CAWSRLAGGSTYEQYF.

The chain links TRBV13 to TRBJ2-1; a possible D gene is TRBD2 (6 bases). This CDR3 region has 15 residues. The germline V and J ends were trimmed by 3 bases and 1 base, with 10 bases remaining between them. CDR1 PRHDT and CDR2 FYEKMQ come from the germline V gene (reference sequence). The CDR3, as DNA: TGTGCCAGCAGCTTTACCCTAGCGTCCTACAATGAGCAGTTCTTC. It yields the protein CASSFTLASYNEQFF.

J is TRBJ2-3 and V is TRBV5-4, with a weak D call TRBD2 (5 bases). In germline, CDR1 is SGHNT, CDR2 YYREEE (reference sequence). The CDR3 spans 15 residues. V lost 3 bases and J 0 bases, leaving 11 bases between the germline ends. CDR3 DNA: TGTGCCAGCAGCTCGAGGGCCCAAAGCACAGATACGCAGTATTTT. Residues: CASSSRAQSTDTQYF.

CDR3 loop: CASSQRWSSGANVLTF. CDR3 nucleotide sequence: TGTGCCAGCAGCCAGAGATGGAGCTCTGGGGCCAACGTCCTGACTTTC. The genes are TRBV2 and TRBJ2-6; D unresolved. The CDR3 length is 16 residues. Trimming shortened V by 6 bases and J by 0 bases, and 12 bases separated the two germline ends. Germline V gene data show CDR1 as SNHLY and CDR2 as FYNNEI.

This chain joins TRBV5-4 and TRBJ2-1; the D is unclear. CDR1 and CDR2 (germline): SGHNT, YYREEE (reference sequence). The CDR3 is 16 residues long. Deletions cut 0 bases from V and 0 bases from J, with 10 bases between. The CDR3: CASSLGRQSSYNEQFF. In DNA form, the CDR3 reads TGTGCCAGCAGCTTGGGCCGACAAAGCTCCTACAATGAGCAGTTCTTC.

This sequence joins TRBV4-1 and TRBJ2-7; TRBD1 aligns across 8 bases. This CDR3 is 18 amino acids long. V was pared by 4 bases and J by 1 base, with 15 bases of the junction left unmatched. Germline CDR1 and CDR2: MGHRA and YSYEKL. The CDR3 loop reads CASSLNQAGTGTSYEQYF. Here the CDR3 DNA reads TGCGCCAGCAGCCTTAACCAAGCTGGGACAGGAACTTCCTACGAGCAGTACTTC.

The chain is built from TRBV28 and TRBJ1-5, with a possible D match to TRBD1 (5 bases). The CDR3 is made up of 16 amino acids. Germline lookup yields CDR1 MDHEN and CDR2 SYDVKM. The V and J ends lost 8 bases and 2 bases respectively, with 19 bases between them. The CDR3 bases are TGTGCCAGCCGTCTAAGGAGGGGTATGGGCAATCAGCCCCAGCATTTT. Translated: CASRLRRGMGNQPQHF.

The chain employs TRBV14 and TRBJ2-1; 14 bases align to TRBD2. V lost 5 bases, J lost 2 bases, and 11 bases stayed unmatched. The CDR3 has 19 residues. The germline V gene has CDR1 SGHDN and CDR2 FVKESK. CDR3 nucleotides: TGTGCCAGCAGCACCCGACTAGCGGGAGGGCATAGGACCTACAATGAGCAGTTCTTC. It codes for CASSTRLAGGHRTYNEQFF.

The chain couples TRBV7-3 to TRBJ2-1, with D possibly TRBD1 on 7 matching bases. The CDR3 is 15 residues long. The V end lost 2 bases, the J end lost 4 bases, and 12 bases lay between the germline ends. The germline CDR1 and CDR2 sequences are SGHTA and FQGTGA. CDR3 loop: CASSLSGGNYNEQFF. The CDR3 DNA reads TGTGCCAGCAGCTTATCAGGGGGGAATTACAATGAGCAGTTCTTC.

The chain employs TRBV27 and TRBJ1-4, with 11 bases lining up with TRBD1. V shed 6 bases and J 8 bases; nucleotides not matched to a gene: 5. CDR1 and CDR2 (germline): MNHEY, SMNVEV (reference sequence). The CDR3 runs to 14 residues. The CDR3 DNA sequence: TGTGCCAGCAGCGGGCGGGACAGGGGGGAAAAACTGTTTTTT. Amino acid sequence: CASSGRDRGEKLFF.

V usage is TRBV5-1 and J usage is TRBJ2-7, with D perhaps matching TRBD1 (5 bases). The CDR3 runs to 14 residues. Germline lookup yields CDR1 SGHRS and CDR2 YFSETQ. Trimming removed 1 base at V and 2 bases at J, with 10 bases between. CDR3 DNA: TGCGCCAGCAGCTTGAGGACACCTGCCTACGAGCAGTACTTC. Its translation is CASSLRTPAYEQYF.

A single count supports this clone. This chain links TRBV5-4 with TRBJ2-1; maybe TRBD2 (6 bases). The CDR3 is 19 residues long. Trimming pared 0 bases from V and 7 bases from J, leaving 26 bases between. CDR1 and CDR2 from the germline V gene are SGHNT and YYREEE (reference sequence). The CDR3 here is CASSLAVKSKSGSPNEQFF. In nucleotides, the CDR3 is TGTGCCAGCAGCTTGGCCGTCAAATCCAAATCCGGGAGCCCAAATGAGCAGTTCTTC.

The gene calls are TRBV29-1 and TRBJ1-1; 7 bases are shared with TRBD1. Germline CDR1 is SQVTM and CDR2 is ANQGSEA. The CDR3 length is 12 residues. Trimming removed 4 bases from V and 7 bases from J; junction bases left unmatched: 6. The CDR3 bases are TGCAGCGTTGTCAGGGGGTCGGATGAAGCTTTCTTT. Its protein product is CSVVRGSDEAFF. Together with reference TRBV29-1 and TRBJ1-1, the CDR3 gives the full variable domain: SAVISQKPSRDICQRGTSLTIQCQVDSQVTMMFWYRQQPGQSLTLIATANQGSEATYESGFVIDKFPISRPNLTFSTLTVSNMSPEDSSIYLCSVVRGSDEAFFGQGTRLTVV.